This TCR beta chain emerged from a study of vaccination effects on CD4 cells after COVID-19. A word on this clone: The target antigen is unknown.

Antigen-specific CD4+ T cells were expanded with viral peptide pools in the ViraFEST assay before sequencing. Investigators separated out CD4+ T cells once around 9 days of culture had passed. As their vaccination, participants received two doses of either BNT162b2 or mRNA-1273. Half of the medium was exchanged for IL-2 medium on both days 3 and 7. In germline, CDR1 is KGHSH, CDR2 LQKENI. Trimming removed 4 bases from V and 8 bases from J; junction bases left unmatched: 11. The CDR3 runs 15 residues. Measured with immunoSEQ multiplex PCR; TCRdb has only the in-frame clones, and not every one. This sample carries fewer than 35,000 clones, 80% of them seen once, and the ten largest clones take 5.8%.

This sequence originates from a human donor who received a COVID-19 vaccine. Some clones in this sample may be carry-over from other donors' samples. The material sequenced was CD4+ T cells from PBMCs cultured with SARS-CoV-2 spike peptides, taken after COVID-19 vaccination. The chain has TRBV18 and TRBJ2-1; 7 bases match TRBD1. CDR3 residues: CASSHGAGGFDEQFF. The CDR3 DNA sequence: TGTGCCAGCTCACATGGGGCAGGGGGTTTCGATGAGCAGTTCTTC.